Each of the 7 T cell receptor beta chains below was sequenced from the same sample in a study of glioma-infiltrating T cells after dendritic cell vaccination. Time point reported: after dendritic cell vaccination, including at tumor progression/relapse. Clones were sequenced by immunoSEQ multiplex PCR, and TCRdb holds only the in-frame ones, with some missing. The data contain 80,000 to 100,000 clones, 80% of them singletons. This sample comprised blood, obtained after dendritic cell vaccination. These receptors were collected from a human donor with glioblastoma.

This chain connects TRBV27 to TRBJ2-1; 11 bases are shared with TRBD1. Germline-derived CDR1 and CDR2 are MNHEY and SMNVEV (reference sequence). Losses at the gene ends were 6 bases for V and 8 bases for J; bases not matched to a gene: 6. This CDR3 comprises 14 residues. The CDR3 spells CASSPGQGGYEQFF. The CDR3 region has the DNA TGTGCCAGCAGCCCGGGACAGGGGGGGTATGAGCAGTTCTTC.

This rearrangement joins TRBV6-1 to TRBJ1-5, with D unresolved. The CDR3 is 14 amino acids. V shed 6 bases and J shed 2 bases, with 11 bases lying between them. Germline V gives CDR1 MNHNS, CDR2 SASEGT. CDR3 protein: CASRSAEGNQPQHF. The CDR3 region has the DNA TGTGCCAGCAGATCCGCCGAGGGCAATCAGCCCCAGCATTTT.

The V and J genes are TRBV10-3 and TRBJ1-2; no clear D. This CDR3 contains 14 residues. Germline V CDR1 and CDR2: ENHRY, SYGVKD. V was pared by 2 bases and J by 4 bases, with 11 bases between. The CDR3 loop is CAISEGSEGYGYTF. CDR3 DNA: TGTGCCATCAGTGAGGGATCCGAGGGCTATGGCTACACCTTC.

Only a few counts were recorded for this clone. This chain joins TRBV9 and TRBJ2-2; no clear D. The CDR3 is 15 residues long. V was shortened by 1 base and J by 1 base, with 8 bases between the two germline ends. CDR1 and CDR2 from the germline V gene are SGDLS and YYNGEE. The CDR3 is CASSVSARNTGELFF. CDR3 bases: TGTGCCAGCAGCGTATCCGCCAGGAACACCGGGGAGCTGTTTTTT.

The CDR3 here is CASSGRTGSYEQYF. CDR3 nucleotide sequence: TGTGCCAGCAGTGGGAGGACAGGGTCCTACGAGCAGTACTTC. This chain links TRBV2 with TRBJ2-7, with 8 bases matching TRBD1. Germline V gives CDR1 SNHLY, CDR2 FYNNEI. Trimming took 4 bases from V and 1 from J; bases not matched to a gene: 3. CDR3 size: 14 residues.

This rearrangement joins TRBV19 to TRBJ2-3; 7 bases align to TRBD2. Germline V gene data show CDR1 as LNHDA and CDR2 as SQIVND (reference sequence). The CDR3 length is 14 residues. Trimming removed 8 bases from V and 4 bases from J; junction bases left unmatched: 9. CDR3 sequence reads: CASRKRGLADTQYF. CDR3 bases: TGTGCCAGTCGAAAGCGGGGTCTCGCAGATACGCAGTATTTT.

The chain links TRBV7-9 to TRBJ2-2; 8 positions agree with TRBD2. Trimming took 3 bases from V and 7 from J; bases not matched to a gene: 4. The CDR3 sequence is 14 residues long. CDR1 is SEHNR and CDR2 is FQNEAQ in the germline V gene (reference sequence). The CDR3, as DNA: TGTGCCAGCAGCTTTAGCGGGACTGTCGGGGAGCTGTTTTTT. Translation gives CASSFSGTVGELFF.